Described below is a single T cell receptor beta chain sequence and its context. Its antigen remains unidentified. Base qualities are not provided; no much larger clone lies one nucleotide away. The data were obtained in a study of cytomegalovirus exposure and HLA in healthy donors listed by TCRdb under 2017. For context, the study as a whole: An earlier analysis of some 600 of the donors reported approximately 300 Gb of sequence data and 95 million to 120 million unique TCR beta sequences obtained from about 179 million T cells. About 300 gigabases of sequencing data and approximately 93 million unique TCR sequences were included in an early release covering about 620 HLA-typed donors. The genetic ancestry cluster associated with self-reported Caucasian donors included over 65% of the approximately 430 genotyped donors. The study was designed to test whether signatures of past pathogen exposure could be identified by cataloging public T cell receptors. The study profiled the T cell repertoires of some 610 subjects by immunosequencing and related them to cytomegalovirus serostatus. Besides the first cohort of approximately 710 subjects, a separate validation cohort made up of some 110 different subjects was used. The study combined high-throughput TCR immunosequencing, statistical association of individual TCRs with disease status, and machine learning to predict cytomegalovirus infection status. To study patterns of TCR occurrence, a later analysis re-analyzed previously published TCR beta repertoires from just over 650 donors and added high-resolution HLA genotyping. The later analysis used no new phenotypic data to find candidate immune exposures, relying instead on TCR beta sequences and their occurrence across donors. To decide whether each TCR beta V gene segment behaved as functional or pseudogenic, an earlier analysis of approximately 620 of the donors relied on high-throughput TCR beta sequencing. Donor age, sex, ethnicity and CMV serostatus were compiled together with the repertoire data. In a later genetic analysis, genome-wide SNP genotypes for about 55% of the 666 donors were used, and that subset was treated as a discovery cohort. Every discovery cohort repertoire had been produced on one sequencing platform. Both class I and class II loci were covered by HLA typing, at four-digit resolution. The number of donors typed differed by locus, with 629-630 for A, B, C, DRB1 and DQB1, 522 for DQA1, 600 to 610 for DPA1, and around 460 for DPB1. About five DR-DQ haplotypes were treated as single units for association and clustering because of strong linkage in the cohort. Across 398 genotyped donors of the cohort, an average of about 200,000 unique TCR beta nucleotide sequences per donor were sequenced, and 15% to 20% of those sequences were non-productive. Results the study describes overall, beyond this receptor: HLA typing was unavailable for some donors at each locus, so association tests used only the typed subset. Seventeen rarely observed V segments, including chromosome 9 orphons, were excluded from the earlier analysis of just under 600 of the donors because counts were too low. According to a later analysis, most CMV-associated TCR beta chains appeared to be HLA-restricted, and the HLA associations seemed to be driven largely by CMV exposure. Specific HLA alleles were associated with around 18,000 TCR beta sequences at a false discovery rate of 0.05 in a later analysis. Most TCR sequences were seen in very few donors, while some public TCRs were found in many individuals. In a later analysis, several top co-occurrence clusters were reported to appear linked to parvovirus B19, influenza, CMV and Epstein-Barr virus. In both the original and validation cohorts, the classifier was reported to diagnose cytomegalovirus status with high specificity and sensitivity. In a later genetic analysis, fewer N-insertions in productive TCRs were reported among donors in an Asian-associated ancestry cluster than the roughly 700-donor mean. An earlier analysis of several hundred of the donors showed that most TCR beta V segments appeared in productive rearrangements either about 87% or about 30% of the time, which broadly matched IMGT annotations. In a later analysis, the rate of TCR association differed among HLA loci, with DRB1 alleles having the most associated TCRs and HLA-C alleles having the fewest. Strong co-occurrence of HLA alleles, especially DR and DQ, made assigning TCR associations to individual alleles difficult. A further reported finding was that TCR beta sequences accurately predicted the HLA-A and HLA-B alleles for most subjects in the first cohort. A later genetic analysis associated a missense DCLRE1C variant with V-gene and J-gene trimming of TCR beta chains, and an independent cohort replicated the association. The authors suggested that the approach could potentially be generalized to other disease states and immunological phenotypes. A cluster of highly shared sequence variants was judged likely to be a technical artifact of the sequencing pipeline. Roughly uniform sequencing depth across donors was assumed in presence/absence analyses, although this assumption may not hold. In vitro tests confirmed that a few of the cytomegalovirus-associated TCR beta chains recognize cytomegalovirus antigens. The 87-base-pair reads could not distinguish some IMGT-functional V segments, including TRBV6-2 and TRBV6-3, so those segments were excluded. In this cohort, only TCR beta chains were sequenced, and detectable features were limited by the absence of alpha or paired-chain data. In the study, about 150 TCR beta chains were listed as associated with cytomegalovirus. The only immune exposure information available for the cohort was CMV serostatus. In a later analysis, HLA-associated TCR beta chains were found to be more clonally expanded and to have lower generation probabilities than equally common non-associated chains. Linkage disequilibrium might explain the correlated functional status among segregating V segments, but an unknown experimental factor could not be ruled out.

Between the V and J ends, shortened by 4 bases and 8 bases respectively, the junction contains 15 bases. Per the germline V gene, SGHRS is the CDR1 and YFSETQ is the CDR2. The CDR3 runs 13 amino acids, cysteine and phenylalanine included. Of the read, only the CDR3 DNA is kept; its 39 bases are in frame from base 1. The cohort was made up of several hundred healthy bone marrow donors. All cohort members were sampled while nominally healthy, although unrecorded immune exposures were likely present. Of the 600 or so cohort members, 289 had a positive CMV serostatus and about 350 had a negative one, while no CMV serostatus was recorded for the donor. A peripheral blood sample was provided by each donor, and peripheral blood mononuclear cells were used for TCR beta sequencing. The Qiagen DNeasy Blood Extraction Kit was used to extract genomic DNA from the blood cell samples. Library creation used the immunoSEQ multiplex PCR assay. For the multiplex PCR, a mixture combining 60 forward primers for TCR Vbeta segments and 13 reverse primers for TCR Jbeta segments was used. The CDR3 region of rearranged TCR beta genes was amplified from genomic DNA by a multiplex PCR assay. On the Illumina HiSeq System, the amplified TCR beta libraries were sequenced as 87-base-pair reads. The authors processed their data as follows. A later analysis counted some 74 million unique TCR beta chains across the 550 to 750 repertoires, and some 11 million of these chains were shared by at least two donors. To remove PCR and sequencing errors, raw reads were error-corrected and collapsed into unique sequences using a nearest-neighbor algorithm that merged closely related sequences. CDR3 sequences were aligned to IMGT reference sequences to assign V, D and J gene segments. For a sequence to be retained, a match of at least six nucleotides to both a V gene segment and a J gene segment was required. A rearrangement counted as productive if the CDR3 had no stop codons and remained in frame with V and J, and every other rearrangement counted as non-productive. CDR3 was defined by IMGT convention, running from the second conserved V-encoded cysteine to the conserved J-encoded phenylalanine. The earlier analysis of 550 to 650 of the donors excluded any sequence lacking an unambiguous match to a single V gene segment. In an earlier analysis of approximately 610 of the donors, V segments were called functional above 56.7% productive rearrangements and were called segregating when the between-donor standard deviation exceeded 5%. To diagnose cytomegalovirus status from the catalog of TCR beta chain sequences, a statistical classification framework was built. In a later analysis, TCR nucleotide sequences were compared against IMGT/GENE-DB human TR gene sequences so that V and J genes could be assigned. The TCRdist pipeline was used in a later analysis to assign CDR3 sequences and most-parsimonious VDJ recombination scenarios. A later analysis defined each TCR beta chain by its CDR3 amino acid sequence plus V-gene family, and excluded reads lacking a unique V-gene family. As a way to deal with suspected cross-contamination and a sequencing artifact, a later analysis dropped approximately 590 nucleotide sequences that were highly shared and had low generation probability. In a later analysis, a clonal expansion index was calculated for each public chain from normalized within-repertoire ranks of inferred template counts. Generation probabilities in a later analysis came from a VDJ recombination model fitted to out-of-frame rearrangements, and those results were checked against IGoR. A later analysis scored TCR-TCR, TCR-HLA and TCR-CMV co-occurrence with hypergeometric tests, applying a repertoire-size bias correction to TCR pairs. To estimate false discovery rates, a later analysis permuted the HLA or CMV assignments 20 times. In a later analysis, co-occurring TCRs were grouped using DBSCAN, and TCRdist sequence similarity was added for clustering within HLA-allele-positive subsets. Repertoires with fewer than 30,000 or more than 120,000 public chains were left out of co-occurrence clustering, as were about 5 repertoires with anomalous nucleotide sharing. In TCRdb, the immuneACCESS table is reduced to in-frame sequences with V and J assigned. These tables do not hold every clone; where another copy was compared, an unresolved V gene accounts for under half, and the others remain unexplained. That table supplies the V and J calls and clone size; D and trimming were determined from the DNA. Here the sample has over 90,000 clones; 63% occur a single time. Around 4.8% of the sample lies in the top ten.

Specimen: PBMCs. This sequence originates from a human donor in good health. Rearrangement joined TRBV5-1 to TRBJ1-2, with the D segment identity uncertain. CDR3 loop: CASSIDTAGGYTF. At the DNA level, the sequence is TGCGCCAGCAGCATAGACACGGCGGGGGGCTACACCTTC. Where the CDR3 stops, the reference TRBV5-1 and TRBJ1-2 genes take over; the full variable domain is KAGVTQTPRYLIKTRGQQVTLSCSPISGHRSVSWYQQTPGQGLQFLFEYFSETQRNKGNFPGRFSGRQFSNSRSEMNVSTLELGDSALYLCASSIDTAGGYTFGSGTRLTVV.